This T cell receptor beta chain originates from a study of blood T cell repertoires in COVID-19. In its sample, this clone was seen a few times. Germline CDR1 reads GTSNPN; CDR2 reads SVGIG (reference sequence). The CDR3 contains 15 residues. Trimming stripped 0 bases from V and 8 bases from J, with 14 bases between. Authors' analysis steps: Using reference gene primer amplification, nucleated cell counts were estimated. Assay used: immunoSEQ multiplex PCR; TCRdb lists only in-frame clones, some missing. V, J and clone size derive from that table, while D and trimming were established from the DNA sequence. This sample has 150,000 to 200,000 clones; around nine tenths occur once, and the top ten carry approximately 0.8%.

The receptor comes from a woman in her late teens or twenties who had recovered from COVID-19. The V and J genes are TRBV30 and TRBJ1-6; D is unresolved. Sequencing was carried out using PBMCs or T cells enriched from blood (not recorded which). CDR3 loop: CAWSVTGKWYSPLHF. For the CDR3, the DNA is TGTGCCTGGAGTGTTACGGGGAAATGGTATTCACCCCTCCACTTT.